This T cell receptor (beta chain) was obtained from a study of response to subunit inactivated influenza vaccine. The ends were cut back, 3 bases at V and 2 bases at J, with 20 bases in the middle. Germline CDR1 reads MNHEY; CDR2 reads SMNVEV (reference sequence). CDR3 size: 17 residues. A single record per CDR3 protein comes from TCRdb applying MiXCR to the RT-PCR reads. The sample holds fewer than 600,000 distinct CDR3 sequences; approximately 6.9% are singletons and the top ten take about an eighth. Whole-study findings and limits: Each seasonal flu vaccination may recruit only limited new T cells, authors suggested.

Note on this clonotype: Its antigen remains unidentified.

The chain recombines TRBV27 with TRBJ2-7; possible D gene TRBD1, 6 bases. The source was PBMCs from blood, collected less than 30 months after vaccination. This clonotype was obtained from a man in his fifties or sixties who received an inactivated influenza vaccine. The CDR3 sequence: CASSFTVSGHSPYEQYF. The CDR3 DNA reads TGTGCCAGCAGTTTTACTGTCTCGGGACACTCGCCCTACGAGCAGTACTTC.